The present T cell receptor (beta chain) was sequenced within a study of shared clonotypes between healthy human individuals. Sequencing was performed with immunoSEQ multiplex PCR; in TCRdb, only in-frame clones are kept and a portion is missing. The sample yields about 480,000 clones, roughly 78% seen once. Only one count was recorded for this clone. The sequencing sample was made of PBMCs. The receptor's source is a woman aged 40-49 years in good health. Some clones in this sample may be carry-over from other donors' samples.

Here the CDR3 reads CASSPRTGGDHGYTF. The CDR3 DNA reads TGTGCCAGCAGCCCCCGGACAGGAGGGGATCATGGCTACACCTTC. V gene TRBV11-2 combines with J gene TRBJ1-2; 7 bases fit TRBD1. V gave up 5 bases and J gave up 6 bases; unmatched junction bases: 12. The germline V gene has CDR1 SGHAT and CDR2 FQNNGV. The CDR3 has 15 amino acids.